These 21 T cell receptor beta chains were all obtained from the same sample, sequenced in a study of CD8 T cells in ankylosing spondylitis. Study-wide findings and caveats: It appeared that ankylosing spondylitis blood was characterized by a TCR beta motif of several highly homologous variants.

TCRdb reprocessed the 5' RACE reads via MiXCR and lists one record per CDR3 protein. The data show about 700,000 distinct CDR3 sequences, around 17% seen once. The antigens of these receptors remain unknown. Sequenced input: blood, either unsorted or a sorted T cell fraction (not recorded which). The receptors were gathered from a male donor with ankylosing spondylitis.

The chain employs TRBV7-8 and TRBJ2-1, with D tentatively TRBD1 (5 bases). This CDR3 has 16 amino acids. V lost 1 base and J 0 bases, leaving 10 bases between the germline ends. Germline assignment: CDR1 SGHVS and CDR2 FQNEAQ. For the CDR3, the DNA is TGTGCCAGCAGCTTAGACTGGGGCAGCTCCTACAATGAGCAGTTCTTC. Amino acids: CASSLDWGSSYNEQFF.

The sample holds a few counts of this clonotype. The chain joins TRBV12-3 or TRBV12-4 to TRBJ2-7; D might be TRBD1 (8 bases). Trimming left V 4 bases short and J 1 base short, with 17 bases between. The CDR3 sequence is 16 residues long. The CDR3 DNA follows: TGTGCCAGCAGTTGGGGGGGGGGACAGGTGTCCTACGAGCAGTACTTC. This gives the protein CASSWGGGQVSYEQYF.

This clonotype was seen only a few times. The chain links TRBV4-1 to TRBJ2-1; D is uncertain. The germline V and J ends were trimmed by 6 bases and 5 bases, with 11 bases remaining between them. Germline V gives CDR1 MGHRA, CDR2 YSYEKL. The CDR3 is 13 residues long. The CDR3 DNA follows: TGCGCCAGCAGAGTACCCGAGAACAATGAGCAGTTCTTC. This gives the protein CASRVPENNEQFF.

The genes are TRBV30 and TRBJ2-3, with 11 positions matching TRBD2. V shed 3 bases and J 0 bases; nucleotides not matched to a gene: 8. CDR3 length: 17 amino acids. Germline CDR1 and CDR2: GTSNPN and SVGIG (reference sequence). CDR3 coding DNA: TGTGCCTGGAGCCCCCCGGGACTAGCGGCTAGCACAGATACGCAGTATTTT. Translation gives CAWSPPGLAASTDTQYF.

A few counts support this clonotype. The chain combines TRBV6-1 with TRBJ1-5; D is undetermined. CDR3 size: 14 residues. Germline loops: CDR1 MNHNS, CDR2 SASEGT. The germline V and J ends were trimmed by 6 bases and 1 base, with 10 bases remaining between them. In DNA, the CDR3 is TGTGCCAGCAGGGCAGAATTCAGCAATCAGCCCCAGCATTTT. This translates into CASRAEFSNQPQHF.

This clonotype was counted between two and nine times. The chain has TRBV6-5 and TRBJ2-1; 8 bases agree with TRBD2. J gave up 5 bases and V 0 bases, and 15 bases lay outside the gene matches. The CDR3 is 19 amino acids. From germline, CDR1 is MNHEY and CDR2 SVGAGI. The CDR3 sequence: CASSYSGLVGGGPNNEQFF. The CDR3 DNA reads TGTGCCAGCAGTTACTCCGGTCTCGTAGGCGGGGGGCCCAACAATGAGCAGTTCTTC.

The chain uses TRBV20-1 and TRBJ2-5, with 7 bases identical to TRBD1. The J segment lost 3 bases and the V segment lost 6 bases, leaving 4 bases of the junction unmatched. The CDR3 runs to 12 residues. The germline V gene encodes CDR1 DFQATT and CDR2 SNEGSKA (reference sequence). The CDR3 here is CSAPTGKETQYF. The CDR3 DNA reads TGCAGTGCCCCGACAGGGAAAGAGACCCAGTACTTC.

The chain is built from TRBV13 and TRBJ2-2; maybe TRBD2 (6 bases). The germline V and J ends were trimmed by 6 bases and 0 bases, with 11 bases remaining between them. The CDR3 is 15 amino acids. Germline CDR1 reads PRHDT; CDR2 reads FYEKMQ (reference sequence). The CDR3 DNA sequence: TGTGCCAGCAGACTAGCCGCAGCGAACACCGGGGAGCTGTTTTTT. Protein: CASRLAAANTGELFF.

The V and J genes are TRBV12-3 or TRBV12-4 and TRBJ2-5; 13 bases fit TRBD2. This CDR3 has 13 residues. J was trimmed by 6 bases and V by 6 bases; bases with no gene match: 1. The CDR3, as DNA: TGTGCCAGCAGACTAGCGGGGGGGCAGACCCAGTACTTC. Residues: CASRLAGGQTQYF.

This clonotype showed up just a few times. This rearrangement joins TRBV24-1 to TRBJ1-2, with no clear D. Germline V gives CDR1 KGHDR, CDR2 SFDVKD. V was shortened by 4 bases and J by 8 bases, with 10 bases between the two germline ends. The CDR3 totals 12 residues. As DNA, the CDR3 is TGTGCCACCAGTGACCCCTATGAGGGCTACACCTTC. Its translation: CATSDPYEGYTF.

This clonotype was counted only a few times. The CDR3 reads CSARSNRESYNSPLHF. For the CDR3, the DNA is TGCAGTGCTAGATCGAACAGGGAATCCTATAATTCACCCCTCCACTTT. This chain connects TRBV20-1 to TRBJ1-6; D might be TRBD1 (6 bases). This CDR3 has 16 residues. Germline V CDR1 and CDR2: DFQATT, SNEGSKA (reference sequence). Deletions cut 2 bases from V and 1 base from J, with 12 bases between.

This clonotype has just a few counts. The J gene is TRBJ1-1, the V gene TRBV7-2, with TRBD1 matching 7 bases. The CDR3 covers 16 residues. CDR1 and CDR2 (germline): SGHTA, FQGNSA. With V trimmed by 2 bases and J by 3 bases, 9 bases remained unmatched. The CDR3 is CASSLTRRDRYTEAFF. For the CDR3, the DNA is TGTGCCAGCAGCTTAACACGCCGGGACAGATACACTGAAGCTTTCTTT.

The chain is built from TRBV4-1 and TRBJ2-3; 9 nucleotides match TRBD2. The CDR3 length is 14 residues. The ends lost 8 bases at V and 4 bases at J; junction bases unmatched: 7. Germline CDR1 reads MGHRA; CDR2 reads YSYEKL. The CDR3 DNA reads as TGCGCCAGCTCGGCGGGGGGGCGGTCAGATACGCAGTATTTT. It yields the protein CASSAGGRSDTQYF.

The chain couples TRBV11-2 to TRBJ2-3; D is possibly TRBD1 or TRBD2 (5 bases each). Trimming pared 5 bases from V and 0 bases from J, leaving 18 bases between. This CDR3 has 17 residues. Germline lookup yields CDR1 SGHAT and CDR2 FQNNGV. CDR3 sequence (DNA): TGTGCCAGCAGCCAAGAGGGACGGCGGCGGAGCACAGATACGCAGTATTTT. This gives the protein CASSQEGRRRSTDTQYF.

This clonotype has just a few counts. The gene calls are TRBV25-1 and TRBJ2-3; D is unresolved. With 1 base removed from V and 3 bases from J, the gap between germline ends came to 8 bases. Per germline, CDR1 MGHDK and CDR2 SYGVNS. The CDR3 totals 14 residues. CDR3 coding DNA: TGTGCCAGCAGTGAATCCCTATTGACAGATACGCAGTATTTT. This gives the protein CASSESLLTDTQYF.

This chain uses TRBV29-1 with TRBJ2-7; D is possibly TRBD2 (7 bases). V was pared by 3 bases and J by 2 bases, with 17 bases between. Germline assignment: CDR1 SQVTM and CDR2 ANQGSEA. The CDR3 spans 15 residues. CDR3 DNA sequence: TGCAGCGTTGAGGGGGGGGGGCCTCGCCCCTACGAGCAGTACTTC. It codes for CSVEGGGPRPYEQYF.

This chain uses TRBV5-1 with TRBJ2-3; TRBD2 matches 15 bases. The V segment lost 4 bases and the J segment 1 base; nucleotides outside the gene matches: 7. Germline CDR1 reads SGHRS; CDR2 reads YFSETQ. This CDR3 is built from 18 residues. The CDR3, as DNA: TGCGCCAGCAGCGTGGGACTAGCGGGAGGTATCGGCACAGATACGCAGTATTTT. It specifies CASSVGLAGGIGTDTQYF.

There are a few counts of this clonotype. This chain joins TRBV7-9 and TRBJ2-3; D gene ambiguous. The V gene lost 1 base and the J gene lost 0 bases, with 11 bases spanning the gap. The CDR3 sequence is 16 residues long. CDR1 is SEHNR, CDR2 FQNEAQ, per germline (reference sequence). CDR3 region: CASSLGRSPSTDTQYF. The CDR3 DNA follows: TGTGCCAGCAGCTTAGGTCGGAGTCCTAGCACAGATACGCAGTATTTT.

Notes on this clonotype: The junction does not match germline at one end; this may be a read error. The CDR3 sequence: CSARGTSIYEQFF. CDR3 bases: TGCAGTGCAAGAGGGACTAGTATATATGAGCAGTTCTTC. The rearrangement uses TRBV20-1 and TRBJ2-1, with 8 bases aligning to TRBD2. Germline CDR1 DFQATT, CDR2 SNEGSKA (reference sequence). This CDR3 comprises 13 residues.

This clonotype showed up just a few times. The chain has TRBV29-1 and TRBJ2-5; 11 bases fit TRBD2. Germline CDR1 reads SQVTM; CDR2 reads ANQGSEA. V gave up 1 base and J gave up 2 bases; unmatched junction bases: 9. This CDR3 has 17 residues. The CDR3 region is CSVEGLRLAGIQETQYF. As DNA, the CDR3 is TGCAGCGTTGAAGGGTTACGACTAGCGGGGATACAAGAGACCCAGTACTTC.

The rearrangement links TRBV24-1 to TRBJ2-1; 7 positions match TRBD1. Germline values: CDR1 KGHDR, CDR2 SFDVKD. V was clipped by 10 bases and J by 5 bases; unmatched bases: 4. The CDR3 is made up of 12 amino acids. CDR3 amino acids: CATSDRNNEQFF. The CDR3 DNA sequence: TGTGCCACTTCGGACAGGAACAATGAGCAGTTCTTC.